Detailed here is one T cell receptor beta chain. No antigen is known for it. The data belong to a study of beta chain features in type 1 diabetes. The study reverse transcribed the entire isolated RNA, so it sequenced expressed TCRB transcripts. Only in-frame clones appear in the TCRdb table, and some are missing; sequencing was by immunoSEQ multiplex PCR. In the table there are roughly 150,000 clones, 10% of which are singletons. The study, taken as a whole, reports: Shorter TCRB CDR3s, moderately but significantly so, were found in Type 1 diabetes patients in all four CD4+ subsets.

The CDR3 is made up of 14 amino acids. Germline V gene sequence: CDR1 MNHEY, CDR2 SVGAGI. J lost 7 bases, V lost 6 bases, and 9 bases had no gene match. Every single donor gave one heparinised blood draw, and these averaged roughly 0.11 L. This chain links TRBV6-5 with TRBJ2-4; 7 bases map to TRBD1. Sequenced: central memory CD4+ T cells from blood. The receptor was isolated from a young man with type 1 diabetes. DNA of the CDR3: TGTGCCAGCAGCTCGCCGACAGGGTTCAACATTCAGTACTTC. It yields the protein CASSSPTGFNIQYF.